This passage covers 11 T cell receptor beta chains from one sample sequenced in a study of somatic mutations in cytotoxic T cells in rheumatoid arthritis. Generated by immunoSEQ multiplex PCR, the TCRdb table keeps only in-frame clones and is missing some. The sample shows 17,000 or so clones, over 60% of them seen only once. The sequenced material came from CD8+ T cells sorted from blood. All receptors derive from an adult with rheumatoid arthritis.

This chain joins TRBV27 and TRBJ1-2; 8 nucleotides align to TRBD1. This CDR3 is built from 14 residues. Germline CDR1 MNHEY, CDR2 SMNVEV (reference sequence). V lost 5 bases, J lost 5 bases, and 7 bases stayed unmatched. Here the CDR3 reads CASSPPGQAYGYTF. The CDR3 region has the DNA TGTGCCAGCAGTCCACCGGGACAGGCTTATGGCTACACCTTC.

V gene TRBV4-2 combines with J gene TRBJ1-6; weak D call: TRBD1 (6 bases). Per the germline V gene, CDR1 is LGHNA and CDR2 is YNFKEQ. Trimming took 0 bases from V and 16 from J, leaving 10 bases between them. CDR3 length equals 12 residues. CDR3 sequence: CASSQEDRQLHF. CDR3 nucleotides: TGTGCCAGCAGCCAAGAAGACAGGCAACTCCACTTT.

CDR3 nucleotide sequence: TGTGCCAGCAGTGAACGACCCCCTCTACAGGGTGGGTGGGAGACCCAGTACTTC. It yields the protein CASSERPPLQGGWETQYF. The genes are TRBV2 and TRBJ2-5; D is possibly TRBD1 (6 bases). The germline V and J ends were trimmed by 2 bases and 5 bases, with 24 bases remaining between them. Germline V CDR1 and CDR2: SNHLY, FYNNEI. This CDR3 contains 18 residues. Supplemented by reference TRBV2 and TRBJ2-5, the full variable domain reads EPEVTQTPSHQVTQMGQEVILRCVPISNHLYFYWYRQILGQKVEFLVSFYNNEISEKSEIFDDQFSVERPDGSNFTLKIRSTKLEDSAMYFCASSERPPLQGGWETQYFGPGTRLLVL.

This chain connects TRBV7-6 to TRBJ1-6; 9 nucleotides match TRBD1. V was clipped by 5 bases and J by 6 bases; unmatched bases: 2. CDR1 is SGHVS and CDR2 is FNYEAQ in the germline V gene. The CDR3 runs to 14 residues. CDR3 sequence (DNA): TGTGCCAGCAGCCCGGGACAGGGTAATTCACCCCTCCACTTT. Encoded protein: CASSPGQGNSPLHF.

The chain employs TRBV13 and TRBJ2-7, with D unresolved. Looked up from germline, CDR1 is PRHDT and CDR2 is FYEKMQ (reference sequence). The CDR3 loop spans 12 amino acids. Trimming left V 3 bases short and J 4 bases short, with 7 bases between. In nucleotides, the CDR3 is TGTGCCAGCAGCTTCCTGGGGTACGAGCAGTACTTC. This encodes CASSFLGYEQYF. The entire variable domain, with the rest obtained from reference TRBV13 and TRBJ2-7, is as follows: AAGVIQSPRHLIKEKRETATLKCYPIPRHDTVYWYQQGPGQDPQFLISFYEKMQSDKGSIPDRFSAQQFSDYHSELNMSSLELGDSALYFCASSFLGYEQYFGPGTRLTVT.

The sample holds a few counts of this clone. This chain uses TRBV4-1 with TRBJ2-7, with 7 bases fitting TRBD1. The CDR3 is 14 amino acids. The germline gives CDR1 MGHRA, CDR2 YSYEKL. V was pared by 6 bases and J by 3 bases, with 8 bases of the junction left unmatched. The CDR3 loop reads CASSSTGYLYEQYF. CDR3 in DNA: TGCGCCAGCAGTTCGACAGGGTACCTCTACGAGCAGTACTTC.

Concerning this clone: A junction end diverges from the germline sequence, so it may reflect a read error. V usage is TRBV9 and J usage is TRBJ2-2; D is undetermined. Germline CDR1 reads SGDLS; CDR2 reads YYNGEE. The CDR3 loop spans 12 amino acids. The CDR3 reads CASSPDTGELFF. CDR3 nucleotides: TGTGCCAGCAGCCCCGACACAGGGGAGCTGTTTTTT.

The rearrangement joins TRBV9 to TRBJ2-7, with D perhaps TRBD1 (6 bases). This CDR3 is built from 15 residues. Per germline, CDR1 SGDLS and CDR2 YYNGEE. Trimming cost V 3 bases and J 3 bases, with 16 bases left between them. The CDR3, as DNA: TGTGCCAGCAGCGCCCAAGGGGGTAATATCTACGAGCAGTACTTC. Protein: CASSAQGGNIYEQYF.

The V call is TRBV29-1, the J call TRBJ2-4; tentative D call: TRBD1 (7 bases). Germline-derived CDR1 and CDR2 are SQVTM and ANQGSEA. V was trimmed by 5 bases and J by 3 bases, leaving 17 bases between them. The CDR3 spans 15 residues. The CDR3: CSVPEGAEGKNIQYF. CDR3 DNA: TGCAGCGTTCCAGAGGGGGCGGAGGGCAAAAACATTCAGTACTTC.

The chain uses TRBV6-1 and TRBJ2-7; no clear D gene. V shed 2 bases and J shed 1 base, with 9 bases lying between them. Germline V lookup: CDR1 MNHNS, CDR2 SASEGT. CDR3 length: 14 amino acids. As DNA, the CDR3 is TGTGCCAGCAGTGAATGGGGAAGGTCCTACGAGCAGTACTTC. It translates to CASSEWGRSYEQYF.

The chain recombines TRBV29-1 with TRBJ2-7; weak D call: TRBD1 (6 bases). Germline V gene lookup returns CDR1 SQVTM and CDR2 ANQGSEA. V was shortened by 7 bases and J by 5 bases, with 15 bases between the two germline ends. This CDR3 spans 12 amino acids. Written as DNA, the CDR3 is TGCAGCGCCCTAGGGGGTTTGGACGAGCAGTACTTC. Translated, it gives CSALGGLDEQYF.